This T cell receptor beta chain is drawn from a study of blood T cell repertoires in COVID-19. Across the study: Samples of COVID-19 (acute and convalescent) were obtained from the United States, Italy and Spain. Sample material is recorded as cDNA or gDNA derived from T cells, B-cell-depleted T cells, or PBMCs.

The CDR3 is 12 residues long. With 4 bases removed from V and 8 bases from J, the gap between germline ends came to 9 bases. Germline V gives CDR1 MNHEY, CDR2 SVGAGI. As handled by the study authors: Estimation of nucleated cell counts relied on the amplification of reference gene primers. Generated by immunoSEQ multiplex PCR, the TCRdb table keeps only in-frame clones and is missing some. V and J calls and clone size follow that table, whereas D and trimming were derived from the DNA. The sample holds a few hundred thousand clones; roughly 90% are singletons and the top ten take roughly 2%. This receptor was obtained from a woman in her forties or fifties who had recovered from COVID-19. V usage is TRBV6-5 and J usage is TRBJ2-1; D is undetermined. The sequenced sample consisted of peripheral blood. CDR3 in amino acids: CASSSGRDEQFF. The CDR3 DNA sequence: TGTGCCAGCAGTTCGGGTAGAGATGAGCAGTTCTTC.